This TCR beta chain emerged from a study of cytomegalovirus exposure and HLA in healthy donors. For the study at large: Ancestry clustering placed 81% of approximately 370 genotyped donors in the Caucasian-associated cluster.

PCR employed 60 Vbeta and 13 Jbeta primers. Profiled with immunoSEQ multiplex PCR; TCRdb holds only in-frame clones, not every one. The table has 150,000 to 250,000 clones, roughly 85% seen once. The germline V and J ends were trimmed by 5 bases and 2 bases, with 15 bases remaining between them. CDR3 length: 16 amino acids. Germline lookup yields CDR1 SEHNR and CDR2 FQNEAQ (reference sequence). The chain uses TRBV7-9 and TRBJ1-4; weak D call: TRBD1 (5 bases). The specimen was PBMCs. This sequence originates from a woman aged 30 to 39 in good health and CMV-seropositive. The CDR3 DNA reads as TGTGCCAGCAGCCTCCGCAGGGTAGTCACTAATGAAAAACTGTTTTTT. Amino acids: CASSLRRVVTNEKLFF.